This T cell receptor beta chain was sequenced in a study of T cells in Graves' hyperthyroidism and ophthalmopathy. Points from the study as a whole: Classification by a 13 V-J model distinguished ophthalmopathy from stable hyperthyroidism.

Unmatched junction bases numbered 13, after V lost 6 bases and J lost 1 base. Per germline, CDR1 KGHSH and CDR2 LQKENI. This CDR3 spans 17 amino acids. RNA transcripts served as the template for amplifying TCR beta CDR3 regions. When the TCR CDR3 underwent first-round RT-PCR, the HTBI primer set was used. TCRdb reanalysed the multiplex PCR reads using MiXCR and keeps one entry per CDR3 protein. The sample lists approximately 420,000 distinct CDR3 sequences, 14% to 15% occurring once. About this clonotype: Its matching antigen is unknown.

The chain is built from TRBV18 and TRBJ1-1; TRBD1 matches 8 bases. The origin of this receptor is a woman aged 30 to 39 with Graves' hyperthyroidism. Sample: blood. The CDR3 DNA reads as TGTGCCAGCTCGCCGAAAATTAGGACAGGGCGGAACACTGAAGCTTTCTTT. It is translated as CASSPKIRTGRNTEAFF.